The 22 T cell receptor beta chains reported below all come from one sample, sequenced in a study of blood T cell repertoires in COVID-19. The data were produced by immunoSEQ multiplex PCR, yet TCRdb's version contains in-frame clones alone and is incomplete. The sample consists of 20,000 or so clones, about 88% of them appearing once. Sequenced sample: peripheral blood. The receptor set was obtained from a man aged 65 to 79 with acute or convalescent COVID-19.

The V gene is TRBV7-9, the J gene TRBJ2-7; D is unclear. From germline, CDR1 is SEHNR and CDR2 FQNEAQ (reference sequence). The CDR3 sequence is 14 residues long. The V end was cut by 1 base, the J end by 0 bases, with 7 bases between. In DNA, the CDR3 is TGTGCCAGCAGCTTAGATAGTTTCTCCTACGAGCAGTACTTC. This encodes CASSLDSFSYEQYF.

The genes are TRBV11-3 and TRBJ2-1; perhaps TRBD2 as D (6 bases). In germline, CDR1 is SGHNT, CDR2 YENEEA. Between the trimmed V and J ends, which lost 1 base and 8 bases, there was a span of 21 bases. CDR3 length equals 17 residues. The CDR3 reads CASSLGLAAGAIDEQFF. CDR3 DNA: TGTGCCAGCAGCTTAGGGTTAGCGGCTGGGGCGATCGATGAGCAGTTCTTC.

The V gene is TRBV27, the J gene TRBJ2-7; TRBD1 aligns across 9 bases. V was pared by 0 bases and J by 3 bases, with 12 bases of the junction left unmatched. Germline CDR1 is MNHEY and CDR2 is SMNVEV (reference sequence). The CDR3 extends over 18 amino acids. Here the CDR3 DNA reads TGTGCCAGCAGTTTATCATTGCCCAGGACAGGGGACGTCTACGAGCAGTACTTC. Encoded protein: CASSLSLPRTGDVYEQYF.

The chain combines TRBV27 with TRBJ2-5; 8 bases are shared with TRBD1. Germline V CDR1 and CDR2: MNHEY, SMNVEV (reference sequence). V lost 5 bases and J lost 5; bases outside the gene matches: 7. This CDR3 comprises 14 residues. CDR3 nucleotide sequence: TGTGCCAGCAGTCTGACAGGGGTAATTGAGACCCAGTACTTC. The encoded protein is CASSLTGVIETQYF.

By frequency in the sample, this clone is medium-sized. This chain links TRBV27 with TRBJ1-2; 10 positions agree with TRBD1. This CDR3 comprises 14 residues. Germline-derived CDR1 and CDR2 are MNHEY and SMNVEV (reference sequence). With V trimmed by 5 bases and J by 8 bases, 8 bases remained unmatched. CDR3: CASSAGTGARGYTF. Written as DNA, the CDR3 is TGTGCCAGCAGTGCGGGGACAGGGGCGAGGGGCTACACCTTC.

The chain combines TRBV7-2 with TRBJ2-3; perhaps TRBD2 as D (6 bases). The CDR3 contains 14 residues. In germline, CDR1 is SGHTA, CDR2 FQGNSA. Trimming removed 1 base at V and 3 bases at J, with 8 bases between. The CDR3 loop reads CASSLVGGTDTQYF. The CDR3 DNA sequence: TGTGCCAGCAGCTTAGTCGGGGGAACAGATACGCAGTATTTT.

Regarding this clone: A junction end diverges from the germline sequence, so it may reflect a read error. This sample includes further DNA sequences coding for the same CDR3. This sequence joins TRBV9 and TRBJ2-5, with 9 bases matching TRBD2. The CDR3 is 15 amino acids. Germline V gene lookup returns CDR1 SGDLS and CDR2 YYNGEE. The CDR3 DNA reads as TGTGCCACCAGCGGCGGGGGGGGGCCCCAAGAGACCCAGTACTTC. Translating gives CATSGGGGPQETQYF.

The chain uses TRBV19 and TRBJ1-3; D call uncertain. The CDR3 has 13 amino acids. The V gene lost 6 bases and the J gene lost 0 bases, with 6 bases spanning the gap. CDR1 and CDR2 from the germline V gene are LNHDA and SQIVND (reference sequence). DNA of the CDR3: TGTGCCAGTAGATTGGCCTCTGGAAACACCATATATTTT. Its protein product is CASRLASGNTIYF.

This clone was counted a few times. The chain employs TRBV7-8 and TRBJ1-4, with D possibly being TRBD1 (5 bases). Trimming took 2 bases from V and 7 from J, leaving 14 bases between them. The CDR3 consists of 15 residues. Germline V lookup: CDR1 SGHVS, CDR2 FQNEAQ. Written as DNA, the CDR3 is TGTGCCAGCAGCTTACGTGTCAGGGCGAGTGAAAAACTGTTTTTT. This translates into CASSLRVRASEKLFF.

The chain is built from TRBV15 and TRBJ1-1, with 7 nucleotides matching TRBD1. Germline CDR1 reads LNHNV; CDR2 reads YYDKDF (reference sequence). Trimming removed 3 bases from V and 2 bases from J; junction bases left unmatched: 3. The CDR3 is 14 residues long. DNA for the CDR3: TGTGCCACCAGCAGGGGACAGCTTAACACTGAAGCTTTCTTT. The encoded protein is CATSRGQLNTEAFF.

The chain recombines TRBV7-8 with TRBJ1-2; D may be TRBD1 (5 bases). Germline CDR1 reads SGHVS; CDR2 reads FQNEAQ. Trimming took 6 bases from V and 0 from J, leaving 14 bases between them. This CDR3 is built from 15 residues. CDR3 in DNA: TGTGCCAGCAGGGGGGGGACGGAGCCTAACTATGGCTACACCTTC. Translating gives CASRGGTEPNYGYTF.

The rearrangement uses TRBV9 and TRBJ2-2; possibly TRBD1 for D (5 bases). This CDR3 is 15 amino acids long. V was pared by 3 bases and J by 4 bases, with 13 bases between. Germline CDR1 SGDLS, CDR2 YYNGEE. The CDR3 loop reads CASSAQGPLTGELFF. CDR3 bases: TGTGCCAGCAGCGCGCAGGGCCCCCTCACCGGGGAGCTGTTTTTT.

The chain recombines TRBV25-1 with TRBJ2-6; the match to TRBD2 covers 7 bases. CDR1 is MGHDK and CDR2 is SYGVNS in the germline V gene. V trimming: 3 bases; J trimming: 2 bases; junction bases outside the gene matches: 4. This CDR3 contains 16 residues. The CDR3: CASSDPGRTGANVLTF. DNA of the CDR3: TGTGCCAGCAGTGACCCCGGGAGGACTGGGGCCAACGTCCTGACTTTC.

The chain combines TRBV19 with TRBJ2-7; 10 nucleotides align to TRBD2. V trimming: 4 bases; J trimming: 3 bases; junction bases outside the gene matches: 6. This CDR3 comprises 15 residues. Germline values: CDR1 LNHDA, CDR2 SQIVND (reference sequence). CDR3 bases: TGTGCCAGTAGTAAAGCGGGAGGGCCCATCTACGAGCAGTACTTC. The encoded protein is CASSKAGGPIYEQYF.

This clone occurred once. The chain has TRBV19 and TRBJ2-5; 7 bases are a match to TRBD1. Germline CDR1 LNHDA, CDR2 SQIVND (reference sequence). The CDR3 covers 14 residues. J gave up 3 bases and V 4 bases, and 5 bases lay outside the gene matches. The CDR3 protein is CASSTSTGEETQYF. The CDR3 DNA reads TGTGCCAGTAGTACATCCACAGGGGAAGAGACCCAGTACTTC.

The V and J genes are TRBV19 and TRBJ2-1; TRBD1 matches 7 bases. The length of the CDR3 is 16 residues. After removal of 6 bases from V and 4 bases from J, the junction contained 12 bases not matched to a gene. The germline CDR1 and CDR2 sequences are LNHDA and SQIVND (reference sequence). This CDR3 reads CASSIIIGGQYNEQFF. As DNA, the CDR3 is TGTGCCAGTAGCATAATAATAGGGGGACAGTACAATGAGCAGTTCTTC.

The V call is TRBV15, the J call TRBJ1-1, with D possibly matching TRBD1 (6 bases). The V end was cut by 2 bases, the J end by 0 bases, with 10 bases between. The CDR3 is 15 amino acids. Germline V gene lookup returns CDR1 LNHNV and CDR2 YYDKDF (reference sequence). CDR3 coding DNA: TGTGCCACCAGCAGACCGGACAGAGTGAACACTGAAGCTTTCTTT. Translating it yields CATSRPDRVNTEAFF.

This clone turned up a few times. The genes are TRBV5-1 and TRBJ1-1, with 7 bases matching TRBD1. CDR3 size: 14 residues. V trimming: 6 bases; J trimming: 0 bases; junction bases outside the gene matches: 5. Germline V gene sequence: CDR1 SGHRS, CDR2 YFSETQ. Written as DNA, the CDR3 is TGCGCCAGCAAGAGGGACAGCATGAACACTGAAGCTTTCTTT. It translates to CASKRDSMNTEAFF.

The chain links TRBV18 to TRBJ1-2; 7 nucleotides align to TRBD1. The CDR3 length is 17 residues. With 0 bases clipped from V and 4 bases from J, the junction kept 11 bases outside the gene matches. The germline CDR1 and CDR2 sequences are KGHSH and LQKENI. In nucleotides, the CDR3 is TGTGCCAGCTCACCACCAGAGACAGGGAGCTTCCTCTATGGCTACACCTTC. It translates to CASSPPETGSFLYGYTF.

This CDR3 reads CASSYSRQYNEQFF. Here the CDR3 DNA reads TGTGCCAGCAGTTACTCGCGACAGTACAATGAGCAGTTCTTC. The chain carries TRBV6-2 or TRBV6-3 and TRBJ2-1, with D perhaps matching TRBD1 (5 bases). CDR1 and CDR2 from the germline V gene are MNHEY and SVGEGT. The CDR3 loop spans 14 amino acids. The V gene lost 0 bases and the J gene lost 4 bases, with 7 bases spanning the gap.

V is TRBV3-1 (or the pseudogene TRBV3-2) and J is TRBJ1-5, with D tentatively TRBD1 (5 bases). The V end was cut by 1 base, the J end by 4 bases, with 11 bases between. In germline, CDR1 is LGHDT, CDR2 YNNKEL (reference sequence). This CDR3 is 15 amino acids long. Written as DNA, the CDR3 is TGTGCCAGCAGCCAAGGGGGGGTAAGTAATCAGCCCCAGCATTTT. Protein product: CASSQGGVSNQPQHF.

The J gene is TRBJ1-5, the V gene TRBV28; D possibly corresponds to TRBD1 (5 bases). Germline V CDR1 and CDR2: MDHEN, SYDVKM. The germline V and J ends were trimmed by 2 bases and 7 bases, with 12 bases remaining between them. The CDR3 spans 14 residues. The chain's CDR3 is CASSLPGGGQPQHF. The CDR3 coding sequence is TGTGCCAGCAGTTTACCGGGGGGAGGGCAGCCCCAGCATTTT. The variable domain in full, completed from reference TRBV28 and TRBJ1-5, reads DVKVTQSSRYLVKRTGEKVFLECVQDMDHENMFWYRQDPGLGLRLIYFSYDVKMKEKGDIPEGYSVSREKKERFSLILESASTNQTSMYLCASSLPGGGQPQHFGDGTRLSIL.